A single sample is the source of the 3 T cell receptor beta chains below, sequenced in a study of T cell repertoires in cytomegalovirus infection. A single record per CDR3 protein comes from TCRdb applying MiXCR to the reads. The table records fewer than 200,000 distinct CDR3 sequences, about a tenth of them present only once. Sequenced material: PBMCs. These receptors were obtained from a human donor in good health (CMV status not recorded). Some clones in this sample may be carry-over from other donors' samples.

This clonotype was detected many times. The chain has TRBV11-2 and TRBJ1-2; D call uncertain. Germline V lookup: CDR1 SGHAT, CDR2 FQNNGV. V gave up 1 base and J gave up 6 bases, with 12 bases separating them. The CDR3 has 14 amino acids. The CDR3 DNA follows: TGTGCCAGCAGCTTAGTACGGCAAGGGAATGGCTACACCTTC. This encodes CASSLVRQGNGYTF.

The V and J genes are TRBV28 and TRBJ1-3; no definite D call. The CDR3 length is 12 residues. CDR1 and CDR2 from the germline V gene are MDHEN and SYDVKM. The V end lost 2 bases, the J end lost 8 bases, and 7 bases lay between the germline ends. CDR3 region: CASSLPGHTIYF. The CDR3 coding sequence is TGTGCCAGCAGTTTACCCGGTCACACCATATATTTT.

This clonotype showed up many times. The chain has TRBV20-1 and TRBJ1-1; tentative D call: TRBD1 (6 bases). This CDR3 has 14 amino acids. Between the trimmed V and J ends, which lost 1 base and 4 bases, there was a span of 13 bases. Germline lookup yields CDR1 DFQATT and CDR2 SNEGSKA (reference sequence). CDR3 nucleotide sequence: TGCAGTGCTAGAGGAGGGGGGGGCGGCACTGAAGCTTTCTTT. It is translated as CSARGGGGGTEAFF.